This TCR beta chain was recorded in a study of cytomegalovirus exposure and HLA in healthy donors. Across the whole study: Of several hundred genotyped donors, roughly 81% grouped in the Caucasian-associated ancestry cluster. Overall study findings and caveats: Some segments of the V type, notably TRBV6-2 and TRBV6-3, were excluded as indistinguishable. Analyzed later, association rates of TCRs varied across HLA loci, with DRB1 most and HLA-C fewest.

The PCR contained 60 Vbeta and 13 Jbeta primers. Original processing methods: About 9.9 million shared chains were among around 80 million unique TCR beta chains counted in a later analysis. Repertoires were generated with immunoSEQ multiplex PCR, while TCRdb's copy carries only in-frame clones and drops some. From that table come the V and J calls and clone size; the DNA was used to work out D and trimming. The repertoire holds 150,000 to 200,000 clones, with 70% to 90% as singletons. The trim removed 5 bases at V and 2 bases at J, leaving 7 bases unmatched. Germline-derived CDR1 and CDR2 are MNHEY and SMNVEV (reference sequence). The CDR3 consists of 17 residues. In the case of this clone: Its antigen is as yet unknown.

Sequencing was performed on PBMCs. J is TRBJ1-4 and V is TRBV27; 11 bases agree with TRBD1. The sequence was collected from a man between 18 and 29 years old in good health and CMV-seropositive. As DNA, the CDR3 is TGTGCCAGCAGTCCACGGGACAGGGGGTGGACTAATGAAAAACTGTTTTTT. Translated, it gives CASSPRDRGWTNEKLFF.